This T cell receptor beta chain emerged from a study of T cell responses to AZD1222 COVID-19 vaccine. Measured with immunoSEQ multiplex PCR; TCRdb has only the in-frame clones, and not every one. The repertoire consists of approximately 74,000 clones, with roughly 80% occurring once and the leading ten covering 2.9%. Study-wide results and caveats: Only five or six AZD1222 recipients were seropositive at baseline.

To note about this clone: Antigen specificity is unknown.

The V segment lost 4 bases and the J segment 5 bases; nucleotides outside the gene matches: 9. This CDR3 has 15 residues. The germline CDR1 and CDR2 sequences are SGHRS and YFSETQ. The receptor comes from an adult in good health. The source material was peripheral blood, sampled on day 0 of AZD1222 vaccination. V gene TRBV5-1 combines with J gene TRBJ2-1, with 7 bases fitting TRBD1. The CDR3: CASSPLRTGDNEQFF. CDR3 coding DNA: TGCGCCAGCAGCCCACTTCGGACAGGAGACAATGAGCAGTTCTTC.